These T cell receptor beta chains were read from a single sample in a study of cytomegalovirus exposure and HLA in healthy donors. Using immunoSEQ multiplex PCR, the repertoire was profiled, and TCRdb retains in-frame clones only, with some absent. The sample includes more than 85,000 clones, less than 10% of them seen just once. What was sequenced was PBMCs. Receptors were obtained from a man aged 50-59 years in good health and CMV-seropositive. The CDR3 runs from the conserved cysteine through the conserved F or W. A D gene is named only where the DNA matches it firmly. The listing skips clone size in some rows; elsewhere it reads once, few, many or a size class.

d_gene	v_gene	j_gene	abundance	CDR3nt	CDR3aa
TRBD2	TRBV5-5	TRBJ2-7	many	TGTGCCAGCAGCTTGGAAAGCGGGAGAAGGAACGAGCAGTACTTC	CASSLESGRRNEQYF
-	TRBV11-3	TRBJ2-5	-	TGTGCCAGCAGCTTAGCGGGCCGGGGGGAGACCCAGTACTTC	CASSLAGRGETQYF
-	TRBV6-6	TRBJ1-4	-	TGTGCCAGCAGTTACGGTGTTCAGGAGGGCGATGAAAAACTGTTTTTT	CASSYGVQEGDEKLFF
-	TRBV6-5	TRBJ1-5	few	TGTGCCACCACGACAGGAGCTGGCAATCAGCCCCAGCATTTT	CATTTGAGNQPQHF
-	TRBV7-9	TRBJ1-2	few	TGTGCCAGCAGCTTTGGTCAGGAGGGCCTATACACCTTC	CASSFGQEGLYTF
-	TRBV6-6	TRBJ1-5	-	TGTGCCAGCAGTAGAATTCAGGCTAGCAATCAGCCCCAGCATTTT	CASSRIQASNQPQHF
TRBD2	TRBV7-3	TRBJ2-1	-	TGTGCCAGCAGCATTAGCGGGAGACCCTACAATGAGCAGTTCTTC	CASSISGRPYNEQFF
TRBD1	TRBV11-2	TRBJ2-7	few	TGTGCCAGCACCCGACTTACCCATAGGACAGGCGACTATACCTACGAGCAGTACTTC	CASTRLTHRTGDYTYEQYF
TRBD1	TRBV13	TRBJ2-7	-	TGTGCCAGCAGCCCCCGACAGGGTCTACGAGAGCAGTACTTC	CASSPRQGLREQYF
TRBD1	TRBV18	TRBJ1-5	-	TGTGCCAGCTCAGGGGACAGGCGGAGCAATCAGCCCCAGCATTTT	CASSGDRRSNQPQHF
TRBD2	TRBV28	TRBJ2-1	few	TGTGCCAGCAGTTTCTTCGGGACTAGCGGGAGTTCGGCACACAATGAGCAGTTCTTC	CASSFFGTSGSSAHNEQFF
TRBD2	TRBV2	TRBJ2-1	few	TGTGCCAGCAGTGCTTCGACTAGCGGGACCAATGAGCAGTTCTTC	CASSASTSGTNEQFF
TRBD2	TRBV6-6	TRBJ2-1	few	TGTGCCAGCACCCGGGGACGGGGGGGCTCCTACAATGAGCAGTTCTTC	CASTRGRGGSYNEQFF
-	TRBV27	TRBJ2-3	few	TGTGCCAGCAGGACGTACAGCGGAGTCACAGATACGCAGTATTTT	CASRTYSGVTDTQYF
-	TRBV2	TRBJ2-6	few	TGTGCCAGCAGTGACAGTAACTCTGGGGCCAACGTCCTGACTTTC	CASSDSNSGANVLTF
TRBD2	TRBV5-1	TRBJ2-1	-	TGCGCCAGCAGCTTCCGGACTAGCGGGAGCAATGAGCAGTTCTTC	CASSFRTSGSNEQFF
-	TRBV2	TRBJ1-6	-	TGTGCCAGCAGTGAACAGGGTAGAGCGAATTCACCCCTCCACTTT	CASSEQGRANSPLHF
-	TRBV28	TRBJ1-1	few	TGTGCCAGCAGTTTCCGGACTCGAGGGACTGAAGCTTTCTTT	CASSFRTRGTEAFF
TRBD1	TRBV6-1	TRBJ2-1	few	TGTGCCAGCAGTAACCGGGACAGGGGGAACAATGAGCAGTTCTTC	CASSNRDRGNNEQFF
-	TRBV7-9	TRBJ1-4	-	TGTGCCAGCAGGAGGGACTTTACTGCAACTAATGAAAAACTGTTTTTT	CASRRDFTATNEKLFF
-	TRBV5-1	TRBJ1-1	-	TGCGCCAGCAGGCTAGGGACACCGAACACTGAAGCTTTCTTT	CASRLGTPNTEAFF
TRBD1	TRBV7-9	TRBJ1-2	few	TGTGCCAGCAGCTCGGGACAGGAGCCTAACTATGGCTACACCTTC	CASSSGQEPNYGYTF